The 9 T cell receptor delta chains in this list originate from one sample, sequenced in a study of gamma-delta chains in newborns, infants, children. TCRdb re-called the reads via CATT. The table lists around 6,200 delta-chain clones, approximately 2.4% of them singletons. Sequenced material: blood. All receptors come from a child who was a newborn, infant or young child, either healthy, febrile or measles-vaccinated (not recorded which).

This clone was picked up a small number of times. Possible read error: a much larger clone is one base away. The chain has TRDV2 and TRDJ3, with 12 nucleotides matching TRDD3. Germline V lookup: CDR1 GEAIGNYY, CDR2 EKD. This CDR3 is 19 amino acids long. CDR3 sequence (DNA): TGTGCCTGTGACGTACTGGGGGATACTGGCTCCTGGGGCACCCGACAGATGTTTTTC. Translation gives CACDVLGDTGSWGTRQMFF.

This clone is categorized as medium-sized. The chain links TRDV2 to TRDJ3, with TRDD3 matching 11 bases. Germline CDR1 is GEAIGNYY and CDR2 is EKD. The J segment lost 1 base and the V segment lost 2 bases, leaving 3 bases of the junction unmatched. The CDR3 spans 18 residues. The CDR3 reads CACDKVGDTSWDTRQMFF. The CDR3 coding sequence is TGTGCCTGTGACAAAGTGGGGGATACGTCCTGGGACACCCGACAGATGTTTTTC.

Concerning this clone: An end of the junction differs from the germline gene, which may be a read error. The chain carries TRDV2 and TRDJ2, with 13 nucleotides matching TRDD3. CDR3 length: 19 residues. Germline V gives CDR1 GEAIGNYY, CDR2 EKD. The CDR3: CACDPLLGDTRTLIAQLFF. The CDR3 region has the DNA TGTGCCTGTGACCCTCTACTGGGGGATACGCGTACTTTGATAGCACAACTCTTCTTT.

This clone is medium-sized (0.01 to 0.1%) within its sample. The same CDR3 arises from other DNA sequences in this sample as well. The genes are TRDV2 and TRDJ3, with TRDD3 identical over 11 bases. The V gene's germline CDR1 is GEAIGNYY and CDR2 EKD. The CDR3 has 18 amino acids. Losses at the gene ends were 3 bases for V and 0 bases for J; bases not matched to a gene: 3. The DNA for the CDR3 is TGTGCCTGTGACTTACTGGGGGATAGCTCCTGGGACACCCGACAGATGTTTTTC. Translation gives CACDLLGDSSWDTRQMFF.

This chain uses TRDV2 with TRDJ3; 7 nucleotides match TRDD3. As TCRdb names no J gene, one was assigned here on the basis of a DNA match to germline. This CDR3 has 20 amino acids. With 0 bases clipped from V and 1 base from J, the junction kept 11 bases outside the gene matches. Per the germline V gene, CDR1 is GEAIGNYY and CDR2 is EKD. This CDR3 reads CACDTGWGVTDSWDTRQMFF. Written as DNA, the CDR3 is TGTGCCTGTGACACCGGCTGGGGGGTCACCGATTCCTGGGACACCCGACAGATGTTTTTC.

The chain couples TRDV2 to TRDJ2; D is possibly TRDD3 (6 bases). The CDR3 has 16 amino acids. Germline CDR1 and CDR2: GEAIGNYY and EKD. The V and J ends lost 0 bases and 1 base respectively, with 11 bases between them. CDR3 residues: CACDTVEGYLTAQLFF. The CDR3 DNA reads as TGTGCCTGTGACACCGTTGAGGGATATTTGACAGCACAACTCTTCTTT.

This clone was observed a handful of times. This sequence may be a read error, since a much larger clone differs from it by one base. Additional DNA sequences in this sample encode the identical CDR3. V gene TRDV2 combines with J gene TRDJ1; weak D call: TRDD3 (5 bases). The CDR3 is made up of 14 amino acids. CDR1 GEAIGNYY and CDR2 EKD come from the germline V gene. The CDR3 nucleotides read TGTGCCTGTGACCCATGGGGAACGACCGACAAACTCATCTTT. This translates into CACDPWGTTDKLIF.

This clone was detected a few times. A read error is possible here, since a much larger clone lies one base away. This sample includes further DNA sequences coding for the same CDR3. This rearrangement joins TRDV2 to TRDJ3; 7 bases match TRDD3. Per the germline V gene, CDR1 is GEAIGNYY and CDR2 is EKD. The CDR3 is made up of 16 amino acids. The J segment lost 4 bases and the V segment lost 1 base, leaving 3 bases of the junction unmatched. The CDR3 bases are TGTGCCTGTGACACTGTTGGGGGATGGGACACCCGACAGATGTTTTTC. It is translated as CACDTVGGWDTRQMFF.

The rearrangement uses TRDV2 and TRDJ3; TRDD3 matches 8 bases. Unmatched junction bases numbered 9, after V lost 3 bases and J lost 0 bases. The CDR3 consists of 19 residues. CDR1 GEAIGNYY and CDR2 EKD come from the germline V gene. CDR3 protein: CACDEYWGASSWDTRQMFF. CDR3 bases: TGTGCCTGTGACGAATACTGGGGGGCGAGCTCCTGGGACACCCGACAGATGTTTTTC.